These 8 T cell receptor beta chains were all obtained from the same sample, sequenced in a study of CD8+CD57+ T cells in acquired aplastic anemia. The use of genomic DNA as template underpinned the TCR beta VDJ and CDR3 profiling. TCRdb redid the calling of the reads with MiXCR, one entry per CDR3 protein. The sample has about 130,000 distinct CDR3 sequences; around 41% are singletons. Sequencing used sorted CD4+, CD8+, or CD8+CD57+ T cells (not recorded which) from PBMCs. These receptors all stem from a human donor in good health, serving as a control.

Concerning this clonotype itself: Being one base from a much bigger clone, this may be a read error. The V and J genes are TRBV20-1 and TRBJ2-2, with TRBD2 matching over 12 bases. Germline V gene data show CDR1 as DFQATT and CDR2 as SNEGSKA (reference sequence). The CDR3 is 15 residues long. CDR3 sequence: CRASRASGGVGELFF. Written as DNA, the CDR3 is TGCCGTGCTAGCAGGGCTAGCGGGGGGGTCGGGGAGCTGTTTTTT.

The chain recombines TRBV19 with TRBJ2-7, with D unresolved. CDR3 length: 12 residues. The germline V and J ends were trimmed by 7 bases and 3 bases, with 10 bases remaining between them. The V gene's germline CDR1 is LNHDA and CDR2 SQIVND (reference sequence). DNA for the CDR3: TGTGCCAGTACTGGAGACGGCTACGAGCAGTACTTC. The encoded protein is CASTGDGYEQYF. Variable domain in full (rest from reference TRBV19 and TRBJ2-7): DGGITQSPKYLFRKEGQNVTLSCEQNLNHDAMYWYRQDPGQGLRLIYYSQIVNDFQKGDIAEGYSVSREKKESFPLTVTSAQKNPTAFYLCASTGDGYEQYFGPGTRLTVT.

J is TRBJ2-3 and V is TRBV7-2; D ambiguous. CDR1 and CDR2 from the germline V gene are SGHTA and FQGNSA. V gave up 1 base and J gave up 11 bases, with 10 bases separating them. The CDR3 has 12 amino acids. The CDR3 here is CASSLDIREQYF. The CDR3 DNA is TGTGCCAGCAGCTTAGACATTAGGGAGCAGTATTTT.

This clonotype was seen a handful of times. The chain combines TRBV5-1 with TRBJ1-3; weak D call: TRBD1 (6 bases). Trimming shortened V by 0 bases and J by 0 bases, and 13 bases separated the two germline ends. The V gene's germline CDR1 is SGHRS and CDR2 YFSETQ. The CDR3 is 17 residues long. CDR3 in DNA: TGCGCCAGCAGCTTGGAAAGGTTGGACAGCTCTGGAAACACCATATATTTT. Translating gives CASSLERLDSSGNTIYF.

This clonotype was detected a few times. The rearrangement uses TRBV13 and TRBJ2-3; D is perhaps TRBD2 (7 bases). CDR3 length equals 20 residues. Looked up from germline, CDR1 is PRHDT and CDR2 is FYEKMQ (reference sequence). The V end lost 5 bases, the J end lost 1 base, and 28 bases lay between the germline ends. CDR3 loop: CASSAGRGRGGWGRTDTQYF. CDR3 nucleotides: TGTGCCAGCAGCGCCGGCCGTGGGAGGGGGGGATGGGGCCGCACAGATACGCAGTATTTT.

This clonotype was seen many times. J is TRBJ2-5 and V is TRBV7-6; 12 nucleotides align to TRBD2. The V gene's germline CDR1 is SGHVS and CDR2 FNYEAQ. CDR3 length: 20 amino acids. V was clipped by 7 bases and J by 5 bases; unmatched bases: 23. CDR3 protein: CASTSYQPLASGGVWETQYF. The CDR3 nucleotides are TGTGCCAGCACCTCGTACCAACCTCTGGCTAGCGGGGGGGTATGGGAGACCCAGTACTTC.

This clonotype came up a few times. The chain has TRBV15 and TRBJ2-7; 7 bases are a match to TRBD1. CDR3 length: 15 residues. V lost 2 bases and J lost 4; bases outside the gene matches: 8. Looked up from germline, CDR1 is LNHNV and CDR2 is YYDKDF (reference sequence). The CDR3 loop reads CATSRNWDSQYEQYF. The CDR3, as DNA: TGTGCCACCAGCAGAAATTGGGACAGTCAATACGAGCAGTACTTC. Filled out from reference TRBV15 and TRBJ2-7, the complete variable domain reads DAMVIQNPRYQVTQFGKPVTLSCSQTLNHNVMYWYQQKSSQAPKLLFHYYDKDFNNEADTPDNFQSRRPNTSFCFLDIRSPGLGDTAMYLCATSRNWDSQYEQYFGPGTRLTVT.

This clonotype came up once. V gene TRBV2 combines with J gene TRBJ1-5, with 8 nucleotides matching TRBD1. CDR1 and CDR2 from the germline V gene are SNHLY and FYNNEI. Trimming removed 5 bases from V and 4 bases from J; junction bases left unmatched: 7. The CDR3 is 15 residues long. CDR3 DNA sequence: TGTGCCAGCAGTCCGCGCACAGGGGGGAATCAGCCCCAGCATTTT. It yields the protein CASSPRTGGNQPQHF.